This record looks at one T cell receptor (beta chain) sequence and its context. A few counts support this clone. Which antigen it targets is not known. It has no much larger one-base neighbor in the sample; base qualities were not kept. The CDR3 goes from the cysteine to the phenylalanine over 11 residues. Solely the CDR3 DNA is kept, with 33 bases framed from the first base. Trimming removed 5 bases from V and 6 bases from J, leaving 7 bases between the germline ends. Looking up the germline V gene yields CDR1 MDHEN and CDR2 SYDVKM. This sample is drawn from a study of blood T cell repertoires in COVID-19 (dated by TCRdb to 2020 to 2021). A note on the overall study: Samples from collaborators originated in the United States, Italy and Spain and spanned both the acute and convalescent phases of COVID-19. The material from the prospective study consisted of cDNA or gDNA derived from T cells, B-cell-depleted T cells, or PBMCs. The dataset comprised deeply sampled blood TCRbeta repertoires from subjects exposed to, actively infected with, or recovered from COVID-19. The repertoires were released in a freely available public database intended as a resource for research on the immune response to SARS-CoV-2. The samples were drawn from two sources: the first 160 participants of the ongoing ImmuneRACE study, and 1,000 to 1,500 subjects contributed by 6 global collaborators. The sample metadata nearly always contained a de-identified subject ID, COVID-19 status, age in years and sex. Where available, HLA class I and class II types were taken from metadata supplied by the sample provider and were not determined by assay-based typing. Summary of the overall study and its limitations: The quantity of clinical and demographic metadata differed by source and by participant and was supplied without curation.

The collaborating institutions used their own protocols to collect whole blood in K2EDTA tubes. For TCRbeta analysis, collaborators shipped samples as frozen whole blood, isolated PBMCs, or DNA extracted from either of those sample types. TCRbeta CDR3 regions were amplified from genomic DNA by means of the immunoSEQ Assay, a bias-controlled multiplex PCR. The study's own analysis went as follows. Nucleated cell counts per sample were estimated from amplification of reference gene primers within the assay. To quantify the absolute abundance of each unique TCRbeta CDR3 rearrangement, sequence reads were collapsed and filtered. Productive Simpson clonality was computed per sample as the square root of Simpson's diversity index over productive rearrangements. Imported from immuneACCESS, the table was reduced by TCRdb to in-frame sequences with V and J called. These copies leave out some clones; in studies compared against another copy, an unresolved V gene accounts for under half, and the cause of the remainder is not known. D and trimming were read from the DNA, whereas the V and J calls and clone size are those reported in that table. The sample data list 200,000 to 250,000 clones, and around 90% of these were observed just once. More than 1.4% of the sample lies in the top ten.

What was sequenced was peripheral blood. This TCR came from a man aged 18 to 29 with active or convalescent COVID-19. Recombination linked TRBV28 to TRBJ1-1, with the D gene uncertain. The DNA is as follows: TGTGCCAGCAGTCTCGAGCCTGAAGCTTTCTTT. Its coded protein is CASSLEPEAFF.